The 21 T cell receptor beta chains presented below share a single source sample, sequenced in a study of blood T cell repertoires in COVID-19. Using immunoSEQ multiplex PCR, the repertoire was profiled, and TCRdb retains in-frame clones only, with some absent. The table lists 85,000 to 130,000 clones, roughly 92% of them singletons. Sequencing was done on a sample of peripheral blood. These receptors were collected from a man between 65 and 85 years old with acute or convalescent COVID-19.

This chain uses TRBV4-2 with TRBJ2-3, with D unclear. CDR3 length equals 16 residues. Trimming pared 1 base from V and 2 bases from J, leaving 13 bases between. Germline V lookup: CDR1 LGHNA, CDR2 YNFKEQ. This CDR3 is CASSQVWVSTTDTQYF. As DNA, the CDR3 is TGTGCCAGCAGCCAAGTATGGGTTAGCACCACAGATACGCAGTATTTT.

This chain joins TRBV27 and TRBJ2-1; 7 bases agree with TRBD2. The CDR3 sequence is 14 residues long. Germline CDR1 and CDR2: MNHEY and SMNVEV (reference sequence). Trimming cost V 6 bases and J 7 bases; bases outside gene matches: 9. As DNA, the CDR3 is TGTGCCAGCAGCCCCTGGGAGGGAAGGAATGAGCAGTTCTTC. As protein: CASSPWEGRNEQFF.

The chain uses TRBV3-1 (or the pseudogene TRBV3-2) and TRBJ2-5; 10 nucleotides align to TRBD2. V dropped 3 bases and J dropped 2; count of bases not matched to a gene: 6. The CDR3 loop spans 16 amino acids. Germline assignment: CDR1 LGHDT and CDR2 YNNKEL (reference sequence). The CDR3 reads CASSQKAGGHQETQYF. DNA of the CDR3: TGTGCCAGCAGCCAGAAAGCGGGAGGGCATCAAGAGACCCAGTACTTC.

This chain connects TRBV14 to TRBJ2-7; 9 bases line up with TRBD2. This CDR3 region has 16 residues. The J segment lost 7 bases and the V segment lost 0 bases, leaving 10 bases of the junction unmatched. Germline loops: CDR1 SGHDN, CDR2 FVKESK. For the CDR3, the DNA is TGTGCCAGCAGCCAAGAGAAAGCGGGAGGACGGGGAGAGCAGTACTTC. Amino acid sequence: CASSQEKAGGRGEQYF.

V gene TRBV25-1 combines with J gene TRBJ1-2; tentative D call: TRBD1 (5 bases). Germline CDR1 MGHDK, CDR2 SYGVNS. The CDR3 consists of 14 residues. V lost 6 bases and J 6 bases, leaving 17 bases between the germline ends. CDR3 in amino acids: CASSTTRQGNGYTF. CDR3 nucleotide sequence: TGTGCCAGCAGCACCACCAGGCAGGGCAATGGCTACACCTTC.

The chain employs TRBV6-5 and TRBJ1-1; TRBD1 agrees at 7 bases. This CDR3 has 14 amino acids. After removal of 7 bases from V and 4 bases from J, the junction contained 9 bases not matched to a gene. The V gene's germline CDR1 is MNHEY and CDR2 SVGAGI. The CDR3 DNA sequence: TGTGCCAGCAACGACAGGGTGAGGACCACTGAAGCTTTCTTT. This translates into CASNDRVRTTEAFF.

The J gene is TRBJ2-7, the V gene TRBV5-8; 7 nucleotides align to TRBD2. This CDR3 has 17 residues. With 4 bases clipped from V and 0 bases from J, the junction kept 13 bases outside the gene matches. From germline, CDR1 is SGHTS and CDR2 YDEGEE. CDR3 bases: TGTGCCAGCAGCCGACTACTAGCGCCTGCTCTCTCCTACGAGCAGTACTTC. The encoded protein is CASSRLLAPALSYEQYF.

The genes are TRBV12-3 or TRBV12-4 and TRBJ1-2; no clear D gene. V lost 2 bases and J lost 5, with 6 bases in between. CDR3 length: 12 residues. The CDR3 loop is CASSLTGYGYTF. CDR3 in DNA: TGTGCCAGCAGTTTAACCGGTTATGGCTACACCTTC.

This clone was observed many times. V is TRBV30 and J is TRBJ2-3; 7 positions agree with TRBD1. V dropped 1 base and J dropped 9; count of bases not matched to a gene: 10. CDR1 is GTSNPN and CDR2 is SVGIG in the germline V gene (reference sequence). The CDR3 sequence is 14 residues long. The CDR3 DNA sequence: TGTGCCTGGAGTGCCCCCGCTGACAGGGTGACGCAGTATTTT. This encodes CAWSAPADRVTQYF. Full variable domain (rest looked up from reference TRBV30 and TRBJ2-3): SQTIHQWPATLVQPVGSPLSLECTVEGTSNPNLYWYRQAAGRGLQLLFYSVGIGQISSEVPQNLSASRPQDRQFILSSKKLLLSDSGFYLCAWSAPADRVTQYFGPGTRLTVL.

The chain carries TRBV11-2 and TRBJ1-2; possibly TRBD1 for D (6 bases). Trimming removed 5 bases at V and 9 bases at J, with 16 bases between. Germline values: CDR1 SGHAT, CDR2 FQNNGV. The CDR3 totals 13 residues. The CDR3, as DNA: TGTGCCAGCAGCCCAGGGGAAGGAACACGCTACACCTTC. It encodes CASSPGEGTRYTF.

V gene TRBV7-2 combines with J gene TRBJ2-3; tentatively, D is TRBD1 (6 bases). V lost 10 bases to trimming and J lost 2 bases, with 16 bases between them. The length of the CDR3 is 14 residues. Per germline, CDR1 SGHTA and CDR2 FQGNSA. The CDR3 region has the DNA TGTGCCATCCTGGGGGCTTTCCACACAGATACGCAGTATTTT. This gives the protein CAILGAFHTDTQYF.

The gene calls are TRBV19 and TRBJ2-2, with D unresolved. CDR3 length: 14 amino acids. The V and J ends lost 4 bases and 3 bases respectively, with 9 bases between them. Per germline, CDR1 LNHDA and CDR2 SQIVND (reference sequence). The CDR3 DNA reads as TGTGCCAGTAGTACCCCCGGTGACACCGGGGAGCTGTTTTTT. Translating gives CASSTPGDTGELFF. The complete variable domain, with remaining parts taken from reference TRBV19 and TRBJ2-2, reads DGGITQSPKYLFRKEGQNVTLSCEQNLNHDAMYWYRQDPGQGLRLIYYSQIVNDFQKGDIAEGYSVSREKKESFPLTVTSAQKNPTAFYLCASSTPGDTGELFFGEGSRLTVL.

The CDR3 DNA reads TGTGCCAGCAAGGGGCGGGGGAGTTCCTACGAGCAGTACTTC. Residues: CASKGRGSSYEQYF. The V gene is TRBV28, the J gene TRBJ2-7, with 7 bases fitting TRBD2. Germline CDR1 is MDHEN and CDR2 is SYDVKM. This CDR3 has 14 amino acids. Unmatched junction bases numbered 7, after V lost 7 bases and J lost 1 base.

In its sample, this clone was seen a few times. J is TRBJ1-2 and V is TRBV6-6; possibly TRBD1 for D (5 bases). The CDR3 loop spans 14 amino acids. Germline lookup yields CDR1 MNHNY and CDR2 SVGAGI (reference sequence). The V end lost 4 bases, the J end lost 8 bases, and 17 bases lay between the germline ends. The CDR3 DNA sequence: TGTGCCAGCAGTTCCCGGGGGGAACTGAGGGGCTACACCTTC. This gives the protein CASSSRGELRGYTF.

V gene TRBV4-3 combines with J gene TRBJ2-1; TRBD2 might be the D (6 bases). The V end was cut by 0 bases, the J end by 9 bases, with 21 bases between. The germline V gene encodes CDR1 LGHNA and CDR2 YSLEER. This CDR3 has 17 residues. CDR3 residues: CASSQDWRGGVGGEQFF. The CDR3 DNA is TGCGCCAGCAGCCAAGATTGGCGCGGAGGGGTTGGGGGTGAGCAGTTCTTC.

This clone was counted a single time. The chain uses TRBV6-5 and TRBJ2-7; maybe TRBD1 (5 bases). The CDR3 runs 15 residues. Trimming pared 2 bases from V and 7 bases from J, leaving 18 bases between. Germline assignment: CDR1 MNHEY and CDR2 SVGAGI. The CDR3 reads CASSYRGGRRQEQYF. The CDR3 DNA sequence: TGTGCCAGCAGTTACAGGGGCGGCAGGAGACAAGAGCAGTACTTC.

The V call is TRBV29-1, the J call TRBJ2-5; 11 positions match TRBD1. CDR1 is SQVTM, CDR2 ANQGSEA, per germline. With 4 bases clipped from V and 2 bases from J, the junction kept 6 bases outside the gene matches. The CDR3 contains 15 residues. CDR3 in amino acids: CSVGSRDRGQETQYF. CDR3 DNA sequence: TGCAGCGTTGGGAGCCGGGACAGGGGGCAAGAGACCCAGTACTTC.

This sequence joins TRBV10-2 and TRBJ2-5; 12 nucleotides match TRBD2. The germline V gene encodes CDR1 WSHSY and CDR2 SAAADI. The V gene end was trimmed by 11 bases and the J gene end by 4 bases; junction bases not matched to a gene: 11. The CDR3 loop spans 15 amino acids. The CDR3 DNA follows: TGCGCCGAAAACCGACTAGCGGGAGTCTTAGAGACCCAGTACTTC. Its protein product is CAENRLAGVLETQYF.

The chain recombines TRBV3-1 (or the pseudogene TRBV3-2) with TRBJ2-1, with 10 positions matching TRBD2. The CDR3 has 17 residues. CDR1 and CDR2 (germline): LGHDT, YNNKEL (reference sequence). The V gene end was trimmed by 4 bases and the J gene end by 0 bases; junction bases not matched to a gene: 6. CDR3 amino acids: CASSPGLAGASYNEQFF. In nucleotides, the CDR3 is TGTGCCAGCAGCCCCGGTCTAGCGGGGGCCTCCTACAATGAGCAGTTCTTC.

The chain employs TRBV27 and TRBJ2-5, with D possibly TRBD2 on 6 matching bases. The germline V gene encodes CDR1 MNHEY and CDR2 SMNVEV (reference sequence). This CDR3 has 16 amino acids. Trimming stripped 5 bases from V and 1 base from J, with 17 bases between. The CDR3 here is CASSATSWRVQETQYF. In DNA, the CDR3 is TGTGCCAGCAGTGCGACTAGTTGGAGGGTCCAAGAGACCCAGTACTTC.

The chain couples TRBV20-1 to TRBJ2-7; 7 bases align to TRBD1. The J segment lost 7 bases and the V segment lost 3 bases, leaving 15 bases of the junction unmatched. The CDR3 runs to 15 residues. The germline gives CDR1 DFQATT, CDR2 SNEGSKA (reference sequence). The CDR3 DNA follows: TGCAGTGCTAGTATCCCGACAGGGTCCCAAACTGAGCAGTACTTC. This encodes CSASIPTGSQTEQYF.